This T cell receptor beta chain emerged from a study of blood T cell repertoires in COVID-19. Background on the study: The cDNA or gDNA used as material had been derived from T cells, B-cell-depleted T cells, or PBMCs.

Germline V gene sequence: CDR1 ENHRY, CDR2 SYGVKD. This CDR3 has 16 amino acids. Trimming at V came to 3 bases and at J to 0 bases, leaving 4 bases not matched to a gene. Sequencing was performed with immunoSEQ multiplex PCR; in TCRdb, only in-frame clones are kept and a portion is missing. This table has 300,000 to 450,000 clones, 70% to 90% appearing once. The Seattle patients, enrolled during active infection, were followed longitudinally. The TCR was taken from a woman aged 60 to 75 with COVID-19, enrolled during active disease. This sequence joins TRBV10-3 and TRBJ2-1; 8 nucleotides agree with TRBD1. The material sequenced was peripheral blood. The DNA for the CDR3 is TGTGCCATCAGTGATCGGACAGGGCCCTCCTACAATGAGCAGTTCTTC. Translating gives CAISDRTGPSYNEQFF.